The following is a T cell receptor beta chain sequence with its context. Its binding antigen is unknown. Per-base quality was not reported, and no clone a single base away is much larger than it. These data originate in a study of long-term antiretroviral therapy in people with HIV (dated by TCRdb to between 2021 and 2022). In the study overall: The earliest samples were collected approximately a decade before the 2015 WHO recommendation for immediate ART, a period when ART was typically delayed until CD4 counts fell. A retrospective serial study tested whether ART initiation and durable HIV suppression were associated with changes in peripheral blood TRB repertoire composition and diversity. A total of 192 cryopreserved PBMC samples came from 25 to 30 adults with confirmed HIV infection and were collected serially over a mean of about six years (range 1-12). Test extractions of a monoclonal T-cell line alongside a few dozen polyclonal samples showed no cross-contamination during QIAcube processing. Of the approximately 32 participants with HIV, about a dozen were female. Points the paper makes about the study in general: Narrower CDR3 length ranges were observed in HIV repertoires than in controls, and an antigen-experienced repertoire with only a slight naive shift after ART was suggested by the network structure. Since PBMC availability was limited, sequencing covered only the TCR beta chain, with no alpha chain pairing. The samples were dated from about 2004 to 2017, and the ART regimens that were used may be less effective than current ART regimens. At every time point, the repertoire was dominated by expanded TRB clones first identified before ART initiation, although this dominance fluctuated and, in many PLHIV, declined after ART. Because pre-ART samples had limited cell numbers, profiling was done on unsorted PBMC rather than on sorted CD4+ and CD8+ T cells. Inferences about post-ART repertoire changes are limited because no data were available on ART adherence, viral resistance or therapy changes. ART initiation was associated with a significant increase in TRB diversity, but diversity stayed significantly below transplant donor controls even after long-term ART.

Inclusion was restricted to participants for whom at least one PBMC sample before ART initiation and at least two post-ART samples were available. Every participant with HIV received treatment in the United States of America. Cryopreserved samples of about 0.95-11 million PBMC were thawed and washed before DNA extraction. At the time of the earliest PBMC sample, participants with HIV were aged between about 20 and 54 years. PBMC samples from each participant spanned 1-4 timepoints before ART initiation and 2-8 timepoints after ART initiation, with a median of 7 samples. Serial HIV viral load, CD4+ T-cell count, ART history and demographic data were obtained for every participant. Using a Qiagen kit on a QIAcube, genomic DNA was extracted from unsorted PBMC, with samples processed in batches of 12. The immunoSEQ hsTCRB v3.0 assay was used at survey level resolution for TRB variable region sequencing. TRB sequencing targeted a depth of 40,000-50,000 T-cell genomes per sample. An Illumina MiSeq with a v3 150-cycle kit was used to sequence the pooled TRB libraries. Per the authors' processing: Repertoire analysis was performed in R inside a reproducible Nextflow workflow that covered QC, data transformation and analysis. LymphoSeq2, an R package for exploring AIRR-Seq data, was used to implement the custom analyses. After excluding a handful of samples that yielded fewer than 5000 total TRB sequences, fewer than 200 HIV repertoires remained for analysis. Among the 188 retained HIV repertoires, about 60 were collected before ART initiation and approximately 130 were collected after ART initiation. Each repertoire was downsampled to 5000 TRB nucleotide sequences, and summary statistics were averaged across 100 downsampling iterations. The analysis kept only TRB sequences whose CDR3 regions were at least seven amino acids long. Two measures captured diversity: a Shannon entropy-derived clonality score and the Gini coefficient. In repertoire networks, the top 5000 CDR3 amino acid sequences were linked whenever an edit distance of one separated two sequences. For TRB CDR3 amino acid sequences, GLIPH2 was used to predict antigen specificity groups and MHC restriction. To flag known associations with CMV, EBV, HIV or tissue antigens, CDR3 amino acid sequences were compared against VDJdb and McPAS-TCR. Pre-ART, post-ART and control groups were compared with Wilcoxon signed-rank tests and Holm-Bonferroni correction. TCRdb limited this immuneACCESS table to in-frame rearrangements with V and J called. A share of clones is missing; checked studies link under half to unresolved V genes, and the rest is unexplained. That table gives V, J and clone size, and the DNA gave D and trimming. A total of 30,000 to 40,000 clones appear in this sample, over 75% of them only once. Of the sample, roughly 4% falls within the top ten clones.

Unmatched junction bases come to 9, with V trimmed by 1 base and J by 3 bases. CDR1 and CDR2, per the germline V gene, are LGHNA and YSLEER. Counted from cysteine to phenylalanine, this CDR3 has 16 amino acids. Only CDR3 DNA remains: 48 bases, in frame from the first base. The sequence was collected from a man aged 18 to 29 with HIV. The receptor chain draws on TRBV4-3 and TRBJ2-7; 7 bases in between match TRBD1. The sequences come from unsorted PBMCs, collected about 3.3 years after starting antiretroviral therapy. Here the CDR3 is given as CASSQGRDRGGYEQYF. The nucleotide sequence is TGCGCCAGCAGCCAAGGACGGGACAGAGGAGGCTACGAGCAGTACTTC.